The entry below describes one TCR beta chain. Its antigen specificity is not known. No much larger clone exists at a distance of one base, and base qualities are not known. The library was made by the immunoSEQ multiplex PCR assay. In TCRdb, the immuneACCESS table is reduced to in-frame sequences with V and J assigned. These tables do not hold every clone; where another copy was compared, an unresolved V gene accounts for under half, and the others remain unexplained. Present in this sample are approximately 51,000 clones, approximately 94% of which were seen just once. About 0.5% of the sample rests with the top ten. The source of the sample is a study of T cell changes during pregnancy in multiple sclerosis (dated by TCRdb to the late 2010s). Looking at the study overall: In women with multiple sclerosis, the researchers looked at how the T cell repertoire shifted as pregnancy progressed.

There are 15 amino acids in the CDR3, from cysteine to phenylalanine inclusive. The retained sequence is limited to the CDR3, 45 bases, with the frame set at the first base. V and J lose 0 bases and 1 base, and a span of 10 bases separates them. The germline V gene encodes CDR1 SGDLS and CDR2 YYNGEE. The sequence was obtained from a female donor with multiple sclerosis, enrolled in a pregnancy study. The starting material was CD4+ T cells from peripheral blood mononuclear cells, obtained in the second trimester of pregnancy. The chain links TRBV9 with TRBJ1-1; the D gene cannot be resolved reliably. The CDR3 corresponds to CASSVVDKRNTEAFF. The sequenced DNA is TGTGCCAGCAGCGTAGTAGACAAACGGAACACTGAAGCTTTCTTT.